The 23 T cell receptor beta chains below all came from one sample that was sequenced in a study of T-cell reconstitution after alpha-beta-depleted transplantation in children. For TCRbeta, the library was prepared with unique molecular identifiers. TCRdb re-analysed the PCR reads in MiXCR, keeping a single row per CDR3 protein. The sample shows hundreds of thousands of distinct CDR3 sequences, 13% of them seen only once. The starting material was PBMCs, mostly from graft donor cells, obtained 360 days after TCRalphabeta/CD19-depleted stem cell transplant. The receptor set was obtained from a male patient under 18 who had a stem cell transplant for acute myeloid leukemia, so the T cells may come from the graft donor.

This chain joins TRBV6-1 and TRBJ2-3; TRBD1 matches at 7 bases. The CDR3 runs 15 residues. Germline CDR1 reads MNHNS; CDR2 reads SASEGT. The junction had 8 bases not matched to a gene; V was cut back by 8 bases and J by 0 bases. The CDR3 loop reads CASRPGDSSTDTQYF. The CDR3 coding sequence is TGTGCCAGCCGTCCAGGGGACAGTAGCACAGATACGCAGTATTTT.

This clonotype has a handful of counts. The genes are TRBV6-2 or TRBV6-3 and TRBJ1-1; D call uncertain. This CDR3 region has 13 residues. Germline V gene data show CDR1 as MNHEY and CDR2 as SVGEGT. Trimming left V 4 bases short and J 5 bases short, with 11 bases between. The CDR3 protein is CASSWALGTEAFF. The CDR3 DNA follows: TGTGCCAGCAGTTGGGCCCTGGGGACTGAAGCTTTCTTT.

This clonotype was counted many times. The chain carries TRBV6-2 or TRBV6-3 and TRBJ2-2; no firm D call. This CDR3 is built from 16 residues. Germline CDR1 MNHEY, CDR2 SVGEGT. With 0 bases removed from V and 1 base from J, the gap between germline ends came to 9 bases. The CDR3 protein is CASSYSWVVNTGELFF. The CDR3 region has the DNA TGTGCCAGCAGTTACTCGTGGGTGGTGAACACCGGGGAGCTGTTTTTT.

This chain joins TRBV7-6 and TRBJ2-6; 13 bases line up with TRBD2. There are 19 residues in the CDR3. Germline CDR1 SGHVS, CDR2 FNYEAQ. V shed 5 bases, J shed 0 bases, and the junction held 7 bases outside the gene matches. The CDR3 here is CASSRTLAGGFSGANVLTF. Written as DNA, the CDR3 is TGTGCCAGCAGCCGGACACTAGCGGGAGGGTTCTCTGGGGCCAACGTCCTGACTTTC.

This clonotype has only a few counts. The chain carries TRBV7-9 and TRBJ1-1; D unresolved. This CDR3 is built from 15 residues. In germline, CDR1 is SEHNR, CDR2 FQNEAQ (reference sequence). The ends were cut back, 5 bases at V and 0 bases at J, with 13 bases in the middle. The CDR3, as DNA: TGTGCCAGCAGCACACGACTGCTCATGAACACTGAAGCTTTCTTT. Translated: CASSTRLLMNTEAFF.

The CDR3 protein is CASSPSLFDRGGRYEQYF. CDR3 sequence (DNA): TGTGCCAGCAGTCCCTCCCTTTTCGACAGGGGTGGTAGGTACGAGCAGTACTTC. The chain employs TRBV28 and TRBJ2-7; 8 bases agree with TRBD1. V shed 5 bases, J shed 4 bases, and the junction held 19 bases outside the gene matches. Looked up from germline, CDR1 is MDHEN and CDR2 is SYDVKM. The CDR3 has 18 residues.

The sample holds many counts of this clonotype. The chain employs TRBV19 and TRBJ2-3; D is possibly TRBD1 or TRBD2 (5 bases each). V was trimmed by 4 bases and J by 6 bases, leaving 14 bases between them. The germline CDR1 and CDR2 sequences are LNHDA and SQIVND (reference sequence). The CDR3 runs to 14 residues. The CDR3 reads CASSNSGTGDTQYF. In DNA, the CDR3 is TGTGCCAGTAGTAATAGTGGGACCGGGGATACGCAGTATTTT.

In nucleotides, the CDR3 is TGTGCCAGCAGTGATCAAGGGGCTTGGGCAACAGATACGCAGTATTTT. Protein product: CASSDQGAWATDTQYF. The gene calls are TRBV6-1 and TRBJ2-3; the D gene is possibly TRBD1 (5 bases). The V end was cut by 3 bases, the J end by 3 bases, with 16 bases between. The CDR3 sequence is 16 residues long. Germline loops: CDR1 MNHNS, CDR2 SASEGT.

The gene calls are TRBV14 and TRBJ2-4; D gene ambiguous. From germline, CDR1 is SGHDN and CDR2 FVKESK. V was pared by 0 bases and J by 6 bases, with 6 bases between. The CDR3 has 13 amino acids. The DNA for the CDR3 is TGTGCCAGCAGCCAAGATCACGGAAACATTCAGTACTTC. Encoded protein: CASSQDHGNIQYF.

The rearrangement uses TRBV18 and TRBJ2-4; D possibly corresponds to TRBD1 (6 bases). Trimming cost V 3 bases and J 7 bases, with 10 bases left between them. This CDR3 region has 13 residues. Germline values: CDR1 KGHSH, CDR2 LQKENI. The CDR3 spells CASSPLDRNIQYF. CDR3 sequence (DNA): TGTGCCAGCTCACCTTTAGACAGGAACATTCAGTACTTC.

The rearrangement uses TRBV6-5 and TRBJ2-1; a possible D gene is TRBD1 (6 bases). CDR1 and CDR2 (germline): MNHEY, SVGAGI. Trimming took off 1 base at V and 7 bases at J, with 11 bases between the two ends. The CDR3 has 14 residues. The CDR3 loop is CASSYYPQGNEQFF. DNA for the CDR3: TGTGCCAGCAGTTACTACCCGCAGGGGAATGAGCAGTTCTTC.

There are a few counts of this clonotype. This chain connects TRBV30 to TRBJ2-5; a possible D gene is TRBD1 (5 bases). This CDR3 contains 15 residues. From germline, CDR1 is GTSNPN and CDR2 SVGIG (reference sequence). Trimming took 1 base from V and 5 from J, leaving 17 bases between them. The CDR3 here is CAWSEGSWGWETQYF. The CDR3 DNA sequence: TGTGCCTGGAGTGAGGGGTCTTGGGGCTGGGAGACCCAGTACTTC.

This clonotype was detected many times. The genes are TRBV6-2 or TRBV6-3 and TRBJ2-5, with 9 bases identical to TRBD1. The CDR3 covers 14 residues. Germline loops: CDR1 MNHEY, CDR2 SVGEGT. With 5 bases clipped from V and 2 bases from J, the junction kept 3 bases outside the gene matches. Written as DNA, the CDR3 is TGTGCCAGCAGTCAACAGGGGGCTCAAGAGACCCAGTACTTC. Amino acid sequence: CASSQQGAQETQYF.

This clonotype was picked up a small number of times. The rearrangement links TRBV7-2 to TRBJ2-5; 10 bases map to TRBD2. The CDR3 is 16 amino acids. The V segment lost 2 bases and the J segment 2 bases; nucleotides outside the gene matches: 5. Germline CDR1 and CDR2: SGHTA and FQGNSA. In nucleotides, the CDR3 is TGTGCCAGCAGCTTACCCAGGACTAGCGGACAAGAGACCCAGTACTTC. It specifies CASSLPRTSGQETQYF.

V and J are TRBV28 and TRBJ2-7; D is possibly TRBD1 (6 bases). The CDR3 runs to 14 residues. V gave up 10 bases and J gave up 4 bases, with 20 bases separating them. The germline V gene has CDR1 MDHEN and CDR2 SYDVKM. The CDR3 protein is CATPAQGSPYEQYF. CDR3 nucleotide sequence: TGTGCCACCCCTGCGCAGGGGTCCCCGTACGAGCAGTACTTC.

This clonotype was detected a few times. The rearrangement links TRBV15 to TRBJ2-5; D gene uncertain. Germline lookup yields CDR1 LNHNV and CDR2 YYDKDF (reference sequence). This CDR3 comprises 11 residues. V was cut by 4 bases and J by 7 bases, with 7 bases left in between. CDR3 nucleotide sequence: TGTGCCACCAGCATTACCGGGACCCAGTACTTC. Its protein is CATSITGTQYF.

This clonotype was seen ten or more times. The chain carries TRBV27 and TRBJ2-7, with TRBD2 identical over 10 bases. Germline V gene data show CDR1 as MNHEY and CDR2 as SMNVEV (reference sequence). The CDR3 runs to 16 residues. The J segment lost 0 bases and the V segment lost 2 bases, leaving 4 bases of the junction unmatched. As DNA, the CDR3 is TGTGCCAGCAGTTTAGCCACTAGCGGGAACTCCTACGAGCAGTACTTC. Protein sequence: CASSLATSGNSYEQYF.

This clonotype was seen a handful of times. The chain couples TRBV7-2 to TRBJ2-3; D is unclear. V lost 1 base to trimming and J lost 2 bases, with 4 bases between them. The germline V gene has CDR1 SGHTA and CDR2 FQGNSA. The CDR3 totals 13 residues. CDR3: CASSLEYTDTQYF. The CDR3 DNA follows: TGTGCCAGCAGCTTAGAGTACACAGATACGCAGTATTTT.

This clonotype came up a few times. The chain employs TRBV7-2 and TRBJ2-4, with TRBD2 matching over 7 bases. V shed 1 base, J shed 3 bases, and the junction held 0 bases outside the gene matches. The CDR3 length is 14 residues. Looked up from germline, CDR1 is SGHTA and CDR2 is FQGNSA. The CDR3 region has the DNA TGTGCCAGCAGCTTAGGGACTAGCAAAAACATTCAGTACTTC. This encodes CASSLGTSKNIQYF.

This clonotype was seen at least ten times. The chain is built from TRBV18 and TRBJ2-7, with unresolved D. Trimming removed 2 bases at V and 1 base at J, with 15 bases between. Germline CDR1 reads KGHSH; CDR2 reads LQKENI. This CDR3 has 16 amino acids. The CDR3 nucleotides are TGTGCCAGCTCACCATCTCCCACGTATCTATCCTACGAGCAGTACTTC. Translation: CASSPSPTYLSYEQYF.

The sample holds a few counts of this clonotype. V is TRBV7-9 and J is TRBJ2-1; 10 bases agree with TRBD2. The germline V gene has CDR1 SEHNR and CDR2 FQNEAQ (reference sequence). The CDR3 spans 17 residues. V lost 1 base, J lost 6 bases, and 9 bases stayed unmatched. CDR3 sequence (DNA): TGTGCCAGCAGCTTAGTCACTACTAGCGGGATGGGCAATGAGCAGTTCTTC. Its translation: CASSLVTTSGMGNEQFF.

The genes are TRBV4-2 and TRBJ2-1; 9 positions match TRBD2. The CDR3 runs 21 residues. Germline trimming cut 0 bases from V and 0 bases from J; bases unmatched to any gene: 15. The germline gives CDR1 LGHNA, CDR2 YNFKEQ. For the CDR3, the DNA is TGTGCCAGCAGCCAAGATCCCACTAGCGGGTCACCTTCACTCTCCTACAATGAGCAGTTCTTC. As protein: CASSQDPTSGSPSLSYNEQFF.

Ten or more counts support this clonotype. The V call is TRBV3-1, the J call TRBJ2-1; D call uncertain. The CDR3 loop spans 14 amino acids. V was clipped by 4 bases and J by 5 bases, with 12 bases between them. CDR1 is LGHDT, CDR2 YNNKEL, per germline (reference sequence). The CDR3 sequence is CASSLRRSHNEQFF. For the CDR3, the DNA is TGTGCCAGCAGCCTCCGGCGGTCCCACAATGAGCAGTTCTTC.